This section outlines one T cell receptor beta chain sequence together with its context. The clone's antigen remains unknown. No much larger clonotype is one base removed from it; base qualities were not supplied. Read against the paper, the sample's time point label means: week 5, during vaccination. Each vaccine dose, consisting of 300 ug of a 20-mer mutant IDH1 peptide in Montanide, was administered subcutaneously with topical imiquimod. The donors had newly diagnosed IDH1-mutant astrocytomas of WHO grade 3 or 4 that showed loss of nuclear ATRX. The samples were drawn from NOA16, a multicentre, single-arm, open-label phase I trial in Germany that tested a mutant IDH1 peptide vaccine in humans for the first time. Genomic DNA for TCRB sequencing was isolated from EDTA blood with the DNeasy Blood and Tissue Kit. This sample is part of a study of a mutant IDH1 vaccine in newly diagnosed glioma (dated by TCRdb to the early 2020s). Background for the entire study: Eight vaccinations were administered to patients in weeks 1, 3, 5, 7, 11, 15, 19 and 23, corresponding to visits V03 through V10. Peripheral blood was drawn at six visits: V03 (baseline), V05, V07, V10, V12 and V13. For exploratory analyses, about two dozen treated patients had longitudinal TCRB deep sequencing done wherever samples were available. Vaccination was initiated 4-6 weeks after radiotherapy alone, or concurrently with temozolomide cycles in the chemotherapy-containing groups. Before enrollment, most patients had been given radiochemotherapy with temozolomide as standard therapy, while the rest had received either radiotherapy alone or temozolomide alone. Of the approximately 35 treated patients, approximately 62% were male and 37.5% were female, and a mean age of roughly 41 years was recorded. Study-wide conclusions, independent of this receptor: Selection of PBMC samples for TCRB deep sequencing was based on availability. According to the authors, sample limitations meant that analyses of patient blood samples could not be reproduced. No apparent relationship was observed between pseudoprogression and alterations in the top peripheral T cell clonotypes detected by TCRB sequencing. Vaccine-induced immune responses across multiple MHC alleles were detected in approximately 93% of patients.

The library was built by means of the immunoSEQ multiplex PCR assay. Rearranged TCR beta chain sequences were amplified with the hsTCRB Kit following the manufacturer's protocol. An Illumina MiSeq was used to sequence the TCRB libraries. As for the authors' bioinformatics: The kit vendor's proprietary platform handled demultiplexing, trimming and gene mapping. As stored in TCRdb, this immuneACCESS dataset retains in-frame rearrangements with V and J assigned. A fraction of the clones does not appear; measured against another copy, unresolved V genes explain less than half of the discrepancy, and the remainder lacks a known reason. The V and J calls and clone size come from that table; D and trimming were worked out from the DNA. The sample table shows about 54,000 clones, and over 70% are seen once. The ten largest clones represent approximately 3.1% of the sample. From a lookup of the germline V gene, CDR1 and CDR2 are SGHDN and FVKESK. Its CDR3 holds 16 amino acids, cysteine through phenylalanine. Of the read, only the CDR3 DNA is kept; its 48 bases are in frame from base 1. V sheds 0 bases and J sheds 6 bases, leaving 17 bases between their ends.

This clonotype originated in a man aged 30-40 years with glioma. The specimen was PBMCs, collected from a glioma patient whose treatment included an IDH1 peptide vaccine. The V and J genes are TRBV14 and TRBJ1-1, with no confident D gene call. The CDR3 protein sequence reads: CASSQDLRGYVAEAFF. The nucleotide sequence reads TGTGCCAGCAGCCAAGATCTCCGGGGTTATGTTGCTGAAGCTTTCTTT.